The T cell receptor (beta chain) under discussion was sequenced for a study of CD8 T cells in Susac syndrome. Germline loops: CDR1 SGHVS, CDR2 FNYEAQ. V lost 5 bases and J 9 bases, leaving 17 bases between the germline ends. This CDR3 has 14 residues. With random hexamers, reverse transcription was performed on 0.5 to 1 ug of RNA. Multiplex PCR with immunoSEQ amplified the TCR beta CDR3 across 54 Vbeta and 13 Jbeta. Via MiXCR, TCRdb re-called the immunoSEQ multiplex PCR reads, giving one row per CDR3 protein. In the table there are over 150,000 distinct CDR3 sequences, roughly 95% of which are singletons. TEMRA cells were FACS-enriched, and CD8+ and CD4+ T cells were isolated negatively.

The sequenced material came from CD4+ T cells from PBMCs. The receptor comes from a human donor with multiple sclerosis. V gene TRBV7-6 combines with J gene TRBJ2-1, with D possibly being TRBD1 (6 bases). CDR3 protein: CASSPQQGLTEQFF. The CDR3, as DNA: TGTGCCAGCAGCCCTCAACAGGGTTTGACTGAGCAGTTCTTC.